This T cell receptor beta chain was obtained from a study of blood T cell repertoires in COVID-19. About the study: There were acute and convalescent COVID-19 samples, and they came from the United States, Italy and Spain. T cells, B-cell-depleted T cells, or PBMCs supplied cDNA or gDNA.

The CDR3 is 14 residues long. V lost 10 bases and J 4 bases, leaving 19 bases between the germline ends. Per germline, CDR1 LNHDA and CDR2 SQIVND (reference sequence). In the source study's methods: By means of reference gene primer amplification, nucleated cell counts were estimated. Sequenced by immunoSEQ multiplex PCR; TCRdb stores in-frame clones only, minus some. V and J calls and clone size are given by that table; D and trimming were obtained from the DNA. The table shows roughly 29,000 clones, with 80% to 90% occurring only once. The table lists this clone with a few counts. The V call is TRBV19, the J call TRBJ1-1, with a tentative D call TRBD1 (5 bases). The receptor was derived from a woman older than 75 with COVID-19, enrolled during active disease. Sequencing input: peripheral blood. CDR3 protein: CATISPGRGTEAFF. CDR3 nucleotide sequence: TGTGCCACTATCAGCCCAGGGAGGGGCACTGAAGCTTTCTTT.